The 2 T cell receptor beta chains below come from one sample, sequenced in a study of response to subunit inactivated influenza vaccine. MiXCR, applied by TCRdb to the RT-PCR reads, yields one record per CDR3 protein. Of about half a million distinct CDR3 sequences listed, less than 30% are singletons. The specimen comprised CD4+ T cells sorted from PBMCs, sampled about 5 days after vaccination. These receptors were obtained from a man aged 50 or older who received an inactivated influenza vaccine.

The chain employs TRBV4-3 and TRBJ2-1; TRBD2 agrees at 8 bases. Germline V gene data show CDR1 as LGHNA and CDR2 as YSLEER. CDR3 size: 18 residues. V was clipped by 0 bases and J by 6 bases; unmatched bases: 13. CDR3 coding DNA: TGCGCCAGCAGCCAAGATCGGTATATCGGGAGGGCCAGCAATGAGCAGTTCTTC. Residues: CASSQDRYIGRASNEQFF.

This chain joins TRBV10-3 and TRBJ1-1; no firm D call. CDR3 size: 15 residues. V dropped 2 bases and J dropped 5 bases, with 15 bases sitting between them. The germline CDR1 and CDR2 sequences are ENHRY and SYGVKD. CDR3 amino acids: CAISEPGSEHTEAFF. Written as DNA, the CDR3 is TGTGCCATCAGTGAGCCCGGATCGGAGCATACTGAAGCTTTCTTT.